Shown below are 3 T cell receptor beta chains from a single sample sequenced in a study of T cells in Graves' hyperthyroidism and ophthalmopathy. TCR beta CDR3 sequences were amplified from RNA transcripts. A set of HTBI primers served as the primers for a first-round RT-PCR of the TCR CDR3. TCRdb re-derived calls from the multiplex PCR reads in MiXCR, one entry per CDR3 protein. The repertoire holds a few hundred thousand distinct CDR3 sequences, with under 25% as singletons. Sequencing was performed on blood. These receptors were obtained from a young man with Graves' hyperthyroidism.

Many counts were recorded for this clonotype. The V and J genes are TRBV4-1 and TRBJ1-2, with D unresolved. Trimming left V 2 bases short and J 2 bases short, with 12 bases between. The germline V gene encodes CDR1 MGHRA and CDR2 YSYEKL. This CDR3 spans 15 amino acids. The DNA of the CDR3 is TGCGCCAGCAGCCAAATCCCGGCCGTAAACTATGGCTACACCTTC. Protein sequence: CASSQIPAVNYGYTF.

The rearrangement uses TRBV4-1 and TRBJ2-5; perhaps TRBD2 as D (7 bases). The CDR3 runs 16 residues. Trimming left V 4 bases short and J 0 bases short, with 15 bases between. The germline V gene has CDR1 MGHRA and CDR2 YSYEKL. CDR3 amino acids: CASSPEGGAYQETQYF. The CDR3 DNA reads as TGCGCCAGCAGCCCTGAGGGGGGGGCGTACCAAGAGACCCAGTACTTC.

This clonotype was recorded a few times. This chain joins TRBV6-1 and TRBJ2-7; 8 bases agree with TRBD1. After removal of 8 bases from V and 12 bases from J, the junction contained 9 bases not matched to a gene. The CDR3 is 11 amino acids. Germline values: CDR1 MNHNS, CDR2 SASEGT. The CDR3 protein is CASRGQGRWYF. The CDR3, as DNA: TGTGCCAGCCGAGGACAGGGAAGGTGGTACTTC.